This T cell receptor beta chain was sequenced during a study of shared clonotypes between healthy human individuals. This clone was seen once. V lost 1 base, J lost 4 bases, and 12 bases lay in between. This CDR3 has 15 amino acids. CDR1 and CDR2 (germline): SGHAT, FQNNGV. Naive CD8 cells comprised CD45RO-negative, CCR7-positively selected cells, excluding terminally differentiated effector memory CD45RA+ cells. Measured with immunoSEQ multiplex PCR; TCRdb has only the in-frame clones, and not every one. The sample includes some 740,000 clones, 80% to 95% of them seen just once. The V gene is TRBV11-2, the J gene TRBJ2-3; the D gene is possibly TRBD1 (6 bases). What was sequenced was naive CD8+ T cells sorted from blood. This receptor was obtained from a man aged 30 to 45 in good health. CDR3 DNA sequence: TGTGCCAGCAGCTTAGTACAGGGTCCCCCAGATACGCAGTATTTT. It translates to CASSLVQGPPDTQYF.